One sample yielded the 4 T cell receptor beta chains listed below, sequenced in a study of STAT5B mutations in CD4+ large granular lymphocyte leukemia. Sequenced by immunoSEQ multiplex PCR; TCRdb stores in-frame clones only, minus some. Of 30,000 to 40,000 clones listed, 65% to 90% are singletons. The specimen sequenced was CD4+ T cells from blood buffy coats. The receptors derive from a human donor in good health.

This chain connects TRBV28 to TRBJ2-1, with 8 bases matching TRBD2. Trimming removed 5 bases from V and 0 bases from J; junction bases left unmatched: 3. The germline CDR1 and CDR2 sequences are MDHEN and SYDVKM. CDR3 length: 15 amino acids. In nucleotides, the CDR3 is TGTGCCAGCAGTCCACTAGCGGCCTCCTACAATGAGCAGTTCTTC. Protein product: CASSPLAASYNEQFF.

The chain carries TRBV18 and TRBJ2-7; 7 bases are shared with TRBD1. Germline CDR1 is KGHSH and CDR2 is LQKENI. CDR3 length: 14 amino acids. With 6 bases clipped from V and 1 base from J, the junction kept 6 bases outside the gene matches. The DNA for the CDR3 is TGTGCCAGCTCCCCCCGGGACAGTTCCTACGAGCAGTACTTC. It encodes CASSPRDSSYEQYF. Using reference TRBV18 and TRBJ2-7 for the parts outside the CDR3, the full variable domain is NAGVMQNPRHLVRRRGQEARLRCSPMKGHSHVYWYRQLPEEGLKFMVYLQKENIIDESGMPKERFSAEFPKEGPSILRIQQVVRGDSAAYFCASSPRDSSYEQYFGPGTRLTVT.

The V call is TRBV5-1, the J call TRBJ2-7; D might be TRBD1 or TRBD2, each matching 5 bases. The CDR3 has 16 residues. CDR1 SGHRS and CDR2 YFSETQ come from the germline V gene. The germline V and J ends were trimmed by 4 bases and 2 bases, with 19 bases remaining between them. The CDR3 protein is CASSVPGTAGAYEQYF. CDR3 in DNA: TGCGCCAGCAGCGTTCCCGGGACCGCTGGCGCCTACGAGCAGTACTTC.

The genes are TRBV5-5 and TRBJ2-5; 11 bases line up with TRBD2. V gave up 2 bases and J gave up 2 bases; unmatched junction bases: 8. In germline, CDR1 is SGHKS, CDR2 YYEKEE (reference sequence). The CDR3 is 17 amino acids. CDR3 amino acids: CASSLGSLAGGQETQYF. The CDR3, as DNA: TGTGCCAGCAGCTTAGGTTCTTTAGCGGGGGGGCAAGAGACCCAGTACTTC.